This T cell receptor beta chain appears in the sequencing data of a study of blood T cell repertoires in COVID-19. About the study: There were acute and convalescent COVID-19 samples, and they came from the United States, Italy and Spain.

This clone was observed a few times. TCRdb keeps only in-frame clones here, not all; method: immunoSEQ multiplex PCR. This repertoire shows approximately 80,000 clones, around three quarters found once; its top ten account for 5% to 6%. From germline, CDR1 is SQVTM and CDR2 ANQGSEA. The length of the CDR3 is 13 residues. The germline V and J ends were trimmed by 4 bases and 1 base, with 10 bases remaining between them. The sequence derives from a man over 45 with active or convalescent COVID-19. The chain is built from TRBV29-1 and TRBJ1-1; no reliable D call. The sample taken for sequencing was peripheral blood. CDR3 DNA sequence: TGCAGCGTTGTAATGGGCCCGAACACTGAAGCTTTCTTT. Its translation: CSVVMGPNTEAFF.